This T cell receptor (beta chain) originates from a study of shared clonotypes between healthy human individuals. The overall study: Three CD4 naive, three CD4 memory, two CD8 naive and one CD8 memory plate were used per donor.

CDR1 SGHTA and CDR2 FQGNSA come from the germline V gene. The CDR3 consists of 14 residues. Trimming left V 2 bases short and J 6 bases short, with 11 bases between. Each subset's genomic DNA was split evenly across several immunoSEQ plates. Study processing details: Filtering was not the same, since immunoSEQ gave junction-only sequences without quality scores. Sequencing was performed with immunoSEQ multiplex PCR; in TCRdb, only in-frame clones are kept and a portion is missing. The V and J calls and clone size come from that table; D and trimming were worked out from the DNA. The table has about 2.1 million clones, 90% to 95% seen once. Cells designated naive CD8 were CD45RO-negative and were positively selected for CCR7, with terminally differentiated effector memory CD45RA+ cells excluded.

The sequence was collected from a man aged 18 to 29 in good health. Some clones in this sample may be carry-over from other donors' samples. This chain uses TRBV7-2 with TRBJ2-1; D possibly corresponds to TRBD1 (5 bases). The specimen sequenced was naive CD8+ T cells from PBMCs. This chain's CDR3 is CASSLWGGINEQFF. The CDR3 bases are TGTGCCAGCAGCTTATGGGGCGGAATCAATGAGCAGTTCTTC.